Listed below are T cell receptor beta chains from one sample, sequenced in a study of CD8 T cells in Susac syndrome. TCRdb re-called the immunoSEQ multiplex PCR reads with MiXCR, one entry per CDR3 protein. The sample holds around 69,000 distinct CDR3 sequences, approximately 94% seen once. Sequenced input: CD8+ T cells from PBMCs. The source of these receptors is a human donor with Susac syndrome. Both conserved end residues are part of each CDR3. The D gene is left open where the match is weak. Not every row has a clone size; where given, it reads once, few, many or a size class.

CDR3 protein	CDR3 DNA	V gene	J gene	clone size	D gene
CASSYSMGTGSNYGYTF	TGTGCCAGCAGTTACTCGATGGGGACAGGTTCCAACTATGGCTACACCTTC	TRBV6-5	TRBJ1-2	NA	TRBD1
CASSYARSTDTQYF	TGTGCCAGCAGTTACGCAAGAAGCACAGATACGCAGTATTTT	TRBV6-5	TRBJ2-3	NA	NA
CASSLGAVGNTIYF	TGTGCCAGCAGCTTAGGAGCGGTAGGAAACACCATATATTTT	TRBV7-8	TRBJ1-3	NA	NA
CASSSPDTTEAFF	TGTGCCAGTAGTTCCCCCGACACCACTGAAGCTTTCTTT	TRBV19	TRBJ1-1	NA	NA
CASSFSHRETQYF	TGTGCCAGCAGTTTCTCCCATAGGGAGACCCAGTACTTC	TRBV12-3/TRBV12-4	TRBJ2-5	NA	NA
CASSSGHTFTDTQYF	TGTGCCAGCAGTTCGGGACACACCTTCACAGATACGCAGTATTTT	TRBV6-5	TRBJ2-3	NA	NA
CASRTAGTGGYEQYF	TGTGCCAGCAGAACAGCCGGGACAGGGGGCTACGAGCAGTACTTC	TRBV27	TRBJ2-7	NA	TRBD1
CASSLDGTSGSTDTQYF	TGTGCCAGCAGTTTAGACGGGACTAGCGGGAGCACAGATACGCAGTATTTT	TRBV12-3/TRBV12-4	TRBJ2-3	NA	TRBD2
CASVIRGRNTEAFF	TGTGCCAGTGTCATCAGGGGAAGGAACACTGAAGCTTTCTTT	TRBV28	TRBJ1-1	once	NA
CASSQGQGGSPLHF	TGTGCCAGCAGCCAGGGACAGGGTGGCTCACCCCTCCACTTT	TRBV4-2	TRBJ1-6	NA	TRBD1
CASSFPGGGGQPQHF	TGTGCCAGTAGTTTCCCAGGGGGCGGGGGACAGCCCCAGCATTTT	TRBV19	TRBJ1-5	NA	TRBD1
CASSFEQYF	TGTGCCAGCAGTTTCGAGCAGTACTTC	TRBV27	TRBJ2-7	few	NA
CASNPGGDQPQHF	TGTGCCAGCAATCCAGGGGGGGATCAGCCCCAGCATTTT	TRBV2	TRBJ1-5	NA	TRBD1
CSARDPDRLPNEQYF	TGCAGTGCTAGAGACCCTGACAGGCTCCCAAACGAGCAGTACTTC	TRBV20-1	TRBJ2-7	NA	NA
CASSPRGVASGGALPDTQYF	TGTGCCAGCAGCCCCCGGGGGGTTGCTAGCGGGGGGGCGCTACCAGATACGCAGTATTTT	TRBV11-1	TRBJ2-3	NA	TRBD2
CASRPPMTGNYGYTF	TGTGCCAGCAGACCTCCGATGACAGGGAACTATGGCTACACCTTC	TRBV5-6	TRBJ1-2	NA	TRBD1
CASSWDRGFGNTEAFF	TGTGCCAGCAGCTGGGACAGGGGATTTGGAAACACTGAAGCTTTCTTT	TRBV7-9	TRBJ1-1	NA	TRBD1
CASSGTDYNEQFF	TGCGCCAGCAGCGGGACGGATTACAATGAGCAGTTCTTC	TRBV5-1	TRBJ2-1	NA	NA
CASHDRDRVYEQYF	TGTGCCAGCCATGACCGGGACAGGGTCTACGAGCAGTACTTC	TRBV6-2/TRBV6-3	TRBJ2-7	NA	TRBD1
CASSLAGGETQYF	TGTGCCAGCAGCTTAGCTGGGGGAGAGACCCAGTACTTC	TRBV7-9	TRBJ2-5	few	NA
CATSDAAAEAFF	TGTGCCACCTCGGACGCAGCCGCTGAAGCTTTCTTT	TRBV19	TRBJ1-1	NA	NA
CASSLAASGSSTDTQYF	TGTGCCAGCAGCTTAGCGGCTAGCGGGTCTAGCACAGATACGCAGTATTTT	TRBV7-8	TRBJ2-3	NA	TRBD2
CASSVDLAGEAFF	TGTGCCAGCAGCGTAGATTTGGCAGGGGAAGCTTTCTTT	TRBV9	TRBJ1-1	once	NA
CASSPQHSSGNTIYF	TGTGCCAGCAGTCCTCAACACAGCTCTGGAAACACCATATATTTT	TRBV2	TRBJ1-3	NA	NA
CASSFRPGRDGYTF	TGTGCCAGCAGCTTCCGACCGGGGAGGGATGGCTACACCTTC	TRBV7-3	TRBJ1-2	NA	NA
CASRSPGELEQYF	TGTGCCAGTAGAAGTCCGGGAGAGCTCGAGCAGTACTTC	TRBV19	TRBJ2-7	NA	NA
CASGLVPVGVNYGYTF	TGTGCTAGTGGTTTGGTACCTGTCGGGGTTAACTATGGCTACACCTTC	TRBV12-5	TRBJ1-2	NA	NA
CASSRLTSGDHNEQFF	TGTGCCAGCAGCCGGTTGACTAGCGGGGACCACAATGAGCAGTTCTTC	TRBV4-2	TRBJ2-1	NA	TRBD2
CSVESRQGINEQFF	TGCAGCGTTGAATCCCGGCAGGGGATCAATGAGCAGTTCTTC	TRBV29-1	TRBJ2-1	NA	NA
CASSMVGEGNTEAFF	TGTGCCAGTAGTATGGTGGGTGAGGGGAATACTGAAGCTTTCTTT	TRBV19	TRBJ1-1	NA	NA
CASSPGALAIDGYTF	TGTGCCAGCAGCCCCGGGGCCTTGGCCATCGATGGCTACACCTTC	TRBV3-1	TRBJ1-2	NA	NA
CASSVDWNTEAFF	TGTGCCAGCAGCGTAGATTGGAACACTGAAGCTTTCTTT	TRBV9	TRBJ1-1	NA	NA
CASSSLGQSNQPQHF	TGTGCCAGCTCATCCCTTGGACAGAGCAATCAGCCCCAGCATTTT	TRBV18	TRBJ1-5	NA	NA
CASARHPRNQPQHF	TGTGCCAGCGCACGGCACCCGCGAAATCAGCCCCAGCATTTT	TRBV2	TRBJ1-5	NA	NA
CASSSAHGGLKDNEQFF	TGCGCCAGCAGCTCCGCCCATGGGGGCCTGAAAGACAATGAGCAGTTCTTC	TRBV5-1	TRBJ2-1	NA	NA
CASSGEGGGTGELFF	TGTGCCAGCAGTGGAGAGGGGGGGGGCACCGGGGAGCTGTTTTTT	TRBV2	TRBJ2-2	NA	NA
CASSPLPPAGGGETQYF	TGTGCCAGCTCACCACTTCCCCCCGCGGGAGGGGGAGAGACCCAGTACTTC	TRBV18	TRBJ2-5	NA	TRBD2
CASSFNLLNEQYF	TGTGCCAGCAGTTTTAACCTTTTAAACGAGCAGTACTTC	TRBV28	TRBJ2-7	NA	NA
CASSGDRRAPDTQYF	TGCGCCAGCAGTGGGGACAGGAGGGCCCCAGATACGCAGTATTTT	TRBV5-1	TRBJ2-3	NA	TRBD1
CASSSGARSYEQYF	TGTGCCAGCAGTTCCGGGGCACGCTCCTACGAGCAGTACTTC	TRBV27	TRBJ2-7	NA	NA
CASSYLWANEQFF	TGTGCCAGCAGTTATCTTTGGGCAAATGAGCAGTTCTTC	TRBV6-2/TRBV6-3	TRBJ2-1	NA	NA
CASSPLAAGELFF	TGTGCCAGCAGTCCCCTTGCGGCCGGGGAGCTGTTTTTT	TRBV12-3/TRBV12-4	TRBJ2-2	NA	NA
CSARQGRFDQPQHF	TGCAGTGCTAGACAGGGGCGGTTTGATCAGCCCCAGCATTTT	TRBV20-1	TRBJ1-5	NA	NA
CASSPRTSGRSYEQYF	TGTGCCAGCAGTCCCAGGACTAGCGGGAGGTCTTACGAGCAGTACTTC	TRBV28	TRBJ2-7	once	TRBD2
CASSSRWRDPSADEQFF	TGTGCCAGCAGCTCCCGGTGGCGGGACCCCTCCGCGGATGAGCAGTTCTTC	TRBV7-8	TRBJ2-1	NA	NA
CASRDRANTEAFF	TGCGCCAGCAGGGACAGGGCGAACACTGAAGCTTTCTTT	TRBV10-2	TRBJ1-1	NA	TRBD1
CASSRPWTSGITDTQYF	TGTGCCAGTAGTAGACCCTGGACTAGCGGAATCACAGATACGCAGTATTTT	TRBV19	TRBJ2-3	NA	TRBD2
CASRPQGSTYEQYF	TGTGCCAGCAGACCTCAGGGCTCAACCTACGAGCAGTACTTC	TRBV28	TRBJ2-7	once	NA